This TCR beta chain is drawn from a study of neurological immune-mediated disorders. The CDR3 consists of 15 residues. J was trimmed by 5 bases and V by 5 bases; bases with no gene match: 9. CDR1 SGHTA and CDR2 FQGNSA come from the germline V gene. This clonotype was seen many times. A single run covered 15-18 subjects with over 160 million TCR-beta sequences. TCRdb re-called the 5' RACE reads with MiXCR, one entry per CDR3 protein. Of about 80,000 distinct CDR3 sequences in the sample, roughly 9.5% were seen once. This TCR derives from a man between 45 and 60 years old in good health. This rearrangement joins TRBV7-2 to TRBJ2-5; 9 bases align to TRBD2. Sequenced sample: PBMCs. In nucleotides, the CDR3 is TGTGCCAGCAGCCCCGGCGGGGGGGCGGGGGAGACCCAGTACTTC. It is translated as CASSPGGGAGETQYF.